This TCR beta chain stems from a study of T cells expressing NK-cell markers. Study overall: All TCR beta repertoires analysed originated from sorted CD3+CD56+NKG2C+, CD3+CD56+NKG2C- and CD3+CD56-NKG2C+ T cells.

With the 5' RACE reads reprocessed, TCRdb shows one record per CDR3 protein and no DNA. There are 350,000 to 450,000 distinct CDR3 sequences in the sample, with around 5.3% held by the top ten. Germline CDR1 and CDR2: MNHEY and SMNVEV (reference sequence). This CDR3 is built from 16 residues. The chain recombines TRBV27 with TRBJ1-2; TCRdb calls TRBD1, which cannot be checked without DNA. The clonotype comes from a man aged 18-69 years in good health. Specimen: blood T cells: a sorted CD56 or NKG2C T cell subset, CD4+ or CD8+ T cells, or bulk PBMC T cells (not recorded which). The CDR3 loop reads CASSRTPSSALLLYTF.